This T cell receptor beta chain was captured by sequencing in a study of cytomegalovirus exposure and HLA in healthy donors. PCR involved 60 Vbeta and 13 Jbeta primers. Some clones are missing from TCRdb's copy, which holds only in-frame ones; the method was immunoSEQ multiplex PCR. Of 200,000 or so clones in the sample, 79% were seen once. To note about this clone: Its specificity is not known.

There are 16 residues in the CDR3. In germline, CDR1 is SEHNR, CDR2 FQNEAQ (reference sequence). V gave up 1 base and J gave up 2 bases; unmatched junction bases: 2. General observations from the study: On later analysis, the bulk of CMV-associated TCR beta chains appeared to be HLA-restricted. Roughly even sequencing depth across donors was the assumption behind the presence/absence analyses. The study reported that TCR beta sequences accurately predicted HLA-A and HLA-B alleles in most subjects.

The sequencing input was PBMCs. This sequence joins TRBV7-9 and TRBJ2-2; 9 bases agree with TRBD2. The receptor was isolated from a man between 45 and 60 years old in good health and CMV-seronegative. CDR3 sequence: CASSLGGTSNTGELFF. DNA for the CDR3: TGTGCCAGCAGCTTAGGGGGGACTAGCAACACCGGGGAGCTGTTTTTT.